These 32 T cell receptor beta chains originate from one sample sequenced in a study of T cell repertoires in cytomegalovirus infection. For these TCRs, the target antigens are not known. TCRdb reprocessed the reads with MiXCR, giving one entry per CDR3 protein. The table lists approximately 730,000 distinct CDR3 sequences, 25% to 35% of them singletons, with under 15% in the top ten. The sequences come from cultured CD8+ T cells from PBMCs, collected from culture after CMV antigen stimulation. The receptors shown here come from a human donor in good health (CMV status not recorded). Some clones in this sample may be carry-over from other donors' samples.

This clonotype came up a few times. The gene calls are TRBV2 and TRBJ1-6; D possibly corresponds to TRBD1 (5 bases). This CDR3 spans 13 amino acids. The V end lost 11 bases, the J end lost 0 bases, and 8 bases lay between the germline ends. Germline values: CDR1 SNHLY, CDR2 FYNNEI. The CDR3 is CAGGGSYNSPLHF. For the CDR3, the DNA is TGTGCCGGGGGAGGCTCCTATAATTCACCCCTCCACTTT.

The CDR3 region has the DNA TGTGCCGGCCGGAAGGGGTTGGCAGGGCAAGAGACCCAGTACTTC. This encodes CAGRKGLAGQETQYF. This chain links TRBV2 with TRBJ2-5; D may be TRBD1 (5 bases). Germline V lookup: CDR1 SNHLY, CDR2 FYNNEI. The CDR3 totals 15 residues. Trimming shortened V by 11 bases and J by 2 bases, and 21 bases separated the two germline ends. Based on the CDR3 plus reference TRBV2 and TRBJ2-5, the full variable domain is EPEVTQTPSHQVTQMGQEVILRCVPISNHLYFYWYRQILGQKVEFLVSFYNNEISEKSEIFDDQFSVERPDGSNFTLKIRSTKLEDSAMYFCAGRKGLAGQETQYFGPGTRLLVL.

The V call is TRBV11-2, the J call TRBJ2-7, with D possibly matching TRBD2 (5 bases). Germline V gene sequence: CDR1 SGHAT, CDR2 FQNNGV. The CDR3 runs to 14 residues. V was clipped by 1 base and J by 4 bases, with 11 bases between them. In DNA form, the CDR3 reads TGTGCCAGCAGCTTAGGCGAGAGGGTGTACGAGCAGTACTTC. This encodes CASSLGERVYEQYF.

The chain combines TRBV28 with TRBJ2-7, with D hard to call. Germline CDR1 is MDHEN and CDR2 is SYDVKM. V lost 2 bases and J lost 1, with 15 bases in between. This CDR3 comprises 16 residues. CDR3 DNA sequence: TGTGCCAGCAGTTTAGACACGGCAGGTCCGTCCTACGAGCAGTACTTC. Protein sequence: CASSLDTAGPSYEQYF.

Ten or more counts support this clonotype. The CDR3 region is CATSDGDRNQPQHF. The CDR3 DNA sequence: TGTGCCACCAGTGACGGGGACAGAAATCAGCCCCAGCATTTT. This rearrangement joins TRBV24-1 to TRBJ1-5; 7 bases agree with TRBD1. CDR1 is KGHDR, CDR2 SFDVKD, per germline. The junction had 3 bases not matched to a gene; V was cut back by 4 bases and J by 4 bases. The CDR3 is 14 residues long.

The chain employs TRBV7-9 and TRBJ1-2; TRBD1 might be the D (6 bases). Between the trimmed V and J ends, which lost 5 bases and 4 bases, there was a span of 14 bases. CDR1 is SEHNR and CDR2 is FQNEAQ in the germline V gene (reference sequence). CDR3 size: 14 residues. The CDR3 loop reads CASSLKGVSYGYTF. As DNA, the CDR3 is TGTGCCAGCAGCCTCAAGGGGGTCTCCTATGGCTACACCTTC.

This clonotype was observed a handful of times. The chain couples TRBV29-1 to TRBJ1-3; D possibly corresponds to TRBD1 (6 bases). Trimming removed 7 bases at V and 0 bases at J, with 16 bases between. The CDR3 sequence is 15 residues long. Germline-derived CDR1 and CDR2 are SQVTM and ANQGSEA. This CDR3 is CSAYSTGFSGNTIYF. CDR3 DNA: TGCAGCGCCTACTCTACAGGGTTCTCTGGAAACACCATATATTTT.

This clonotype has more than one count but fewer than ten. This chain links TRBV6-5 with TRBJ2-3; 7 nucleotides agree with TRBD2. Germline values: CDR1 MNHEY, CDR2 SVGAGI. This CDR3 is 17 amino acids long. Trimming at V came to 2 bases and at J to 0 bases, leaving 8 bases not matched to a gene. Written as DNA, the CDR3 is TGTGCCAGCAGTTACGGAGGTCTAGCGGCGAGCACAGATACGCAGTATTTT. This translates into CASSYGGLAASTDTQYF.

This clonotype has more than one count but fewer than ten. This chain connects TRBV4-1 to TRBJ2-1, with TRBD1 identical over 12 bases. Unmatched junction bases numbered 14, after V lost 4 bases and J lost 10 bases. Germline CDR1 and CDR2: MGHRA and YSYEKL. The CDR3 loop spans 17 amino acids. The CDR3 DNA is TGCGCCAGCAGCCTCTCGGGGGCGGGACAGGGGGCTAGGGAGCAGTTCTTC. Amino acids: CASSLSGAGQGAREQFF.

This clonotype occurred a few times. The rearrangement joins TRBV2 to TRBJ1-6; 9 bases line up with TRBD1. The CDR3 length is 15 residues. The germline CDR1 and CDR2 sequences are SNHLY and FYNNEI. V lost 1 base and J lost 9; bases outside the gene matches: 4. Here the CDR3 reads CASSEGGTGSSPLHF. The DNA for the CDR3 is TGTGCCAGCAGTGAAGGGGGGACAGGGAGTTCACCCCTCCACTTT.

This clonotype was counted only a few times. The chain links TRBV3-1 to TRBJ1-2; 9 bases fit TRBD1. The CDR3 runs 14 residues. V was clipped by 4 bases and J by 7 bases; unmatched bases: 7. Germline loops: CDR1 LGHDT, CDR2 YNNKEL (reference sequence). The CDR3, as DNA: TGTGCCAGCAGCCCAGAGGGGACAGGGATTGGCTACACCTTC. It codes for CASSPEGTGIGYTF.

CDR3 bases: TGTGCCACCAGTGATCCGACAGGAGATACGCAGTATTTT. It yields the protein CATSDPTGDTQYF. The rearrangement joins TRBV24-1 to TRBJ2-3; perhaps TRBD1 as D (6 bases). The length of the CDR3 is 13 residues. Germline V gene data show CDR1 as KGHDR and CDR2 as SFDVKD. Between the trimmed V and J ends, which lost 3 bases and 5 bases, there was a span of 8 bases.

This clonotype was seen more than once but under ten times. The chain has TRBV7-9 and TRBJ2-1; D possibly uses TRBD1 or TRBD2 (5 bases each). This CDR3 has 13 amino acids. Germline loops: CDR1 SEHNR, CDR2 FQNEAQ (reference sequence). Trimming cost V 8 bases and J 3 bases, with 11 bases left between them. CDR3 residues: CASVGALYNEQFF. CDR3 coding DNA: TGTGCCAGCGTCGGGGCCCTCTACAATGAGCAGTTCTTC.

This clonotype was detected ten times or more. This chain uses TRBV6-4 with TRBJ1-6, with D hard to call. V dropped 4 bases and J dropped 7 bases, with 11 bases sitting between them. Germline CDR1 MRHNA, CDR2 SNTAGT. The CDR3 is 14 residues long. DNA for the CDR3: TGTGCCAGCAGTGCCGGGGTCGGGAATTCACCCCTCCACTTT. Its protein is CASSAGVGNSPLHF.

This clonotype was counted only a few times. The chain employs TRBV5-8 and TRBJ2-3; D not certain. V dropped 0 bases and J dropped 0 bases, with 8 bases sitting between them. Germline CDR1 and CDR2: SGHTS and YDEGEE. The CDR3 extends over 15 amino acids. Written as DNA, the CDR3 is TGTGCCAGCAGCTTGGGGCGGATGAGCACAGATACGCAGTATTTT. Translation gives CASSLGRMSTDTQYF. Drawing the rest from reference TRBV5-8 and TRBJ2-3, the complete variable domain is EAGVTQSPTHLIKTRGQQATLRCSPISGHTSVYWYQQALGLGLQFLLWYDEGEERNRGNFPPRFSGRQFPNYSSELNVNALELEDSALYLCASSLGRMSTDTQYFGPGTRLTVL.

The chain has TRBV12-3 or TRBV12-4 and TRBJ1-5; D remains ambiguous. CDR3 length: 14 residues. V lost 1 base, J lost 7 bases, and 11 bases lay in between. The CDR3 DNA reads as TGTGCCAGCAGTTTAGACCCTTTGGGACAGCCCCAGCATTTT. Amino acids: CASSLDPLGQPQHF.

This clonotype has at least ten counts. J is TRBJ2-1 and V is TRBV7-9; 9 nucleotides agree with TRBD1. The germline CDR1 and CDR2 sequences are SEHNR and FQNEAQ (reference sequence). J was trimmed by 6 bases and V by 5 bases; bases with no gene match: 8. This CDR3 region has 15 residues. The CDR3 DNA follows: TGTGCCAGCAGCACACCGGGACAGGGTATCAATGAGCAGTTCTTC. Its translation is CASSTPGQGINEQFF.

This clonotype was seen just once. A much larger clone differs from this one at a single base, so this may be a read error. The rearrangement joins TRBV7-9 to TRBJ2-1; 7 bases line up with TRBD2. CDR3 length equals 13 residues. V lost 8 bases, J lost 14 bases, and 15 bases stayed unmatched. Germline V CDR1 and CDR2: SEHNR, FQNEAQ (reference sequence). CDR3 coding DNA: TGTGCCAGCTCCCAAGGGAGGGGCACGGAAAAGTTCTTC. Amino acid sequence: CASSQGRGTEKFF.

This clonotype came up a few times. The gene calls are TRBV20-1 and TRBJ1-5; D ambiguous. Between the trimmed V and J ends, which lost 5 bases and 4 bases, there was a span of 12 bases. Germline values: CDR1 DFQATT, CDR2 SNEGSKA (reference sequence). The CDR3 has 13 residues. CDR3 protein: CSAFLAENQPQHF. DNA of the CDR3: TGCAGTGCTTTTTTGGCAGAGAATCAGCCCCAGCATTTT.

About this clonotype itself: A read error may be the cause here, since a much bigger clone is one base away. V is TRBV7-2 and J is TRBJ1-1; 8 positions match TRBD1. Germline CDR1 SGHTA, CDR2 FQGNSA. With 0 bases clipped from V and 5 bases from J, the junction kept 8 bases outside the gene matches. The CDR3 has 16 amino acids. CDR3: CTSSLASGQGWTEAFF. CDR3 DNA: TGTACCAGCAGCTTAGCGAGCGGACAGGGATGGACTGAAGCTTTCTTT.

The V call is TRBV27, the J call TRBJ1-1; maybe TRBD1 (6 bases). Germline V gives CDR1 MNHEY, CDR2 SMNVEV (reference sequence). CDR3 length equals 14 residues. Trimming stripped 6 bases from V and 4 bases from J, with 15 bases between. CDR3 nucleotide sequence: TGTGCCAGCAGAGAGGGGGATGAGGGCACTGAAGCTTTCTTT. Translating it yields CASREGDEGTEAFF.

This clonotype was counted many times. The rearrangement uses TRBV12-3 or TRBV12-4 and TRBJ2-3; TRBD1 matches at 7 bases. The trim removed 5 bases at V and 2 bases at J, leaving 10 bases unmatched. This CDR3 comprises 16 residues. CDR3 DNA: TGTGCCAGCAGTCCGATACAGGGGCTCTTCACAGATACGCAGTATTTT. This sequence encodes CASSPIQGLFTDTQYF.

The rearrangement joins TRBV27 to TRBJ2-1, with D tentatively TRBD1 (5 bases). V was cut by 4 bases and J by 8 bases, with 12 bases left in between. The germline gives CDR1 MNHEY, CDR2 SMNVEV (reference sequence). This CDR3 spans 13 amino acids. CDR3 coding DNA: TGTGCCAGCAGTTCTCAATGGGGCGATGAGCAGTTCTTC. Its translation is CASSSQWGDEQFF.

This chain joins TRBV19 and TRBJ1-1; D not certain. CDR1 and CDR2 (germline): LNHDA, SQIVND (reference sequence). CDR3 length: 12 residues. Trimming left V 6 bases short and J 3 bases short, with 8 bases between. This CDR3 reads CASSMDDTEAFF. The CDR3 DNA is TGTGCCAGTAGCATGGACGACACTGAAGCTTTCTTT.

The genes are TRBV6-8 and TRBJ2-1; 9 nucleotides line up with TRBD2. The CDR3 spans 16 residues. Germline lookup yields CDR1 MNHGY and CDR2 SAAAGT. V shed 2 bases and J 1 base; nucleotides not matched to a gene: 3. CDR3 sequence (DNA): TGTGCCAGCAGTTACACCCTAGCGGGGTCCTACAATGAGCAGTTCTTC. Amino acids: CASSYTLAGSYNEQFF.

As DNA, the CDR3 is TGTGCCAGCAGTTCCCCAGGGGTGGATGAAAAACTGTTTTTT. Protein sequence: CASSSPGVDEKLFF. This rearrangement joins TRBV28 to TRBJ1-4, with TRBD1 as a possible D gene (6 bases). The CDR3 contains 14 residues. V was cut by 4 bases and J by 6 bases, with 12 bases left in between. CDR1 MDHEN and CDR2 SYDVKM come from the germline V gene.

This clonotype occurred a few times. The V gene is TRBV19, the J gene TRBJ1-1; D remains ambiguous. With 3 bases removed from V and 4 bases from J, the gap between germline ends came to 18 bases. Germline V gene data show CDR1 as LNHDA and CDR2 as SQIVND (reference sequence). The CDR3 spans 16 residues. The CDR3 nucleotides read TGTGCCAGTAGTATCGGACCGTTCCTCCTGGGCACTGAAGCTTTCTTT. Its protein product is CASSIGPFLLGTEAFF.

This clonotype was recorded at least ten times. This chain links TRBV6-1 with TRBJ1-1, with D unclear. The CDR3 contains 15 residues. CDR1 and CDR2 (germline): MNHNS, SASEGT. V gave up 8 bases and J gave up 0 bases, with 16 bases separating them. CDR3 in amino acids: CASREGSRMNTEAFF. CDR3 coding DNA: TGTGCCAGCCGGGAAGGGAGTCGGATGAACACTGAAGCTTTCTTT.

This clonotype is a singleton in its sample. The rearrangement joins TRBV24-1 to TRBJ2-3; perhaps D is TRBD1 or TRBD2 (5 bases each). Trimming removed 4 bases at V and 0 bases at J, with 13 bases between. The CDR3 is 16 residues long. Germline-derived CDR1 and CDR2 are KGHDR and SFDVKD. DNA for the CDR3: TGTGCCACCAGTGACCCCGGGGCCTCCAGCACAGATACGCAGTATTTT. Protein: CATSDPGASSTDTQYF.

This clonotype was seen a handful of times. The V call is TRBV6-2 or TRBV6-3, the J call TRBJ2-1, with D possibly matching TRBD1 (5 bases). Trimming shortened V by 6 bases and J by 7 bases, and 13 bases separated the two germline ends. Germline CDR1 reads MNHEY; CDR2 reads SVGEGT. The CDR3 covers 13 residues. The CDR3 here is CASRIRVWNEQFF. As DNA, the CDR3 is TGTGCCAGCAGAATCAGGGTGTGGAATGAGCAGTTCTTC.

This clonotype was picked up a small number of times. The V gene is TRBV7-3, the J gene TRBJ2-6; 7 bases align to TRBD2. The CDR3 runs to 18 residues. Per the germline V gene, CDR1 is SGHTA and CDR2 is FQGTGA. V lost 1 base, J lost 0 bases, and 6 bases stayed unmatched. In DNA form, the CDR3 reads TGTGCCAGCAGCTTAATTCCAGCGGGATTCTCTGGGGCCAACGTCCTGACTTTC. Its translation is CASSLIPAGFSGANVLTF.

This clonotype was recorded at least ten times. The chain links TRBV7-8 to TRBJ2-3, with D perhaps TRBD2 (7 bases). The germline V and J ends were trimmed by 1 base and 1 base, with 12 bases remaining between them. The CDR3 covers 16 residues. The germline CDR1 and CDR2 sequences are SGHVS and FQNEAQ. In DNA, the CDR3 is TGTGCCAGCAGCTTAGGCGGGGGCCATGGCACAGATACGCAGTATTTT. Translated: CASSLGGGHGTDTQYF. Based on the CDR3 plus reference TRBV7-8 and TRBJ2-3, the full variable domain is GAGVSQSPRYKVAKRGQDVALRCDPISGHVSLFWYQQALGQGPEFLTYFQNEAQLDKSGLPSDRFFAERPEGSVSTLKIQRTQQEDSAVYLCASSLGGGHGTDTQYFGPGTRLTVL.